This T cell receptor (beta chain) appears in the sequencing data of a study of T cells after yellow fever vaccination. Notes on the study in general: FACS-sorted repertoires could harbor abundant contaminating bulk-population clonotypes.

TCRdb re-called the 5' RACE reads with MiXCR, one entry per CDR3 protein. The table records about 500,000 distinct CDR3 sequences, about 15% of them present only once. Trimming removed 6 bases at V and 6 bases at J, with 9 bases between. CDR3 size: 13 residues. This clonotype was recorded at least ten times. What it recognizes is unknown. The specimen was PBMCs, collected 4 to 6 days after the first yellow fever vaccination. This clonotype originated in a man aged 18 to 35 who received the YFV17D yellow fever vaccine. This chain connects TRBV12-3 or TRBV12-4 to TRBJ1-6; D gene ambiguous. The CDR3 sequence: CASSPQVNSPLHF. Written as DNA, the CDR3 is TGTGCCAGCAGCCCCCAGGTTAATTCACCCCTCCACTTT.